The clone carrying this T cell receptor (beta chain) was recorded only once. No antigen is known for it. The repertoire was sequenced with immunoSEQ multiplex PCR; TCRdb's copy has only in-frame clones and lacks some. In the table there are 100,000 to 150,000 clones, around 94% of which are singletons. This sample is part of a study of cytomegalovirus exposure and HLA in healthy donors. On the study more broadly: Later, an analysis reported that the 110 or so validation repertoires had used the same platform as the approximately 660 first-cohort repertoires. Whole-study findings and limits: A classifier reportedly called cytomegalovirus status with high sensitivity and specificity.

This sequence originates from a woman under 30 in good health and CMV-seronegative. The sample was PBMCs.

The CDR3 reads CASRAMGPSYNEQFF. In nucleotides, the CDR3 is TGTGCCAGCAGGGCGATGGGTCCTAGCTACAATGAGCAGTTCTTC. The chain couples TRBV27 to TRBJ2-1; D unresolved. Germline loops: CDR1 MNHEY, CDR2 SMNVEV (reference sequence). With 6 bases removed from V and 3 bases from J, the gap between germline ends came to 15 bases. CDR3 length: 15 amino acids.